One and the same sample provided the 22 T cell receptor beta chains below, sequenced in a study of shared clonotypes between healthy human individuals. CD45RO-negative, CCR7-selected cells formed the naive CD8 fraction, which excluded terminally differentiated effector memory CD45RA+ cells. Clones were read by immunoSEQ multiplex PCR, and TCRdb kept only the in-frame ones, dropping some. Of some 740,000 clones listed, 92% were seen once; the top ten hold 24%. Input material: naive CD8+ T cells sorted from blood. The receptors stem from a man younger than 45 in good health.

This chain links TRBV11-2 with TRBJ2-7, with D tentatively TRBD1 (6 bases). The CDR3 length is 16 residues. CDR1 SGHAT and CDR2 FQNNGV come from the germline V gene. V was pared by 4 bases and J by 9 bases, with 25 bases between. The DNA for the CDR3 is TGTGCCAGCAGCTCATTCCCCGGACAGAGCTTATTCGGGCAGTACTTC. Residues: CASSSFPGQSLFGQYF.

This clone was seen only once. This rearrangement joins TRBV25-1 to TRBJ2-1; D might be TRBD2 (5 bases). This CDR3 spans 15 amino acids. The ends were cut back, 7 bases at V and 9 bases at J, with 22 bases in the middle. Germline lookup yields CDR1 MGHDK and CDR2 SYGVNS. The CDR3, as DNA: TGTGCCAGCACTGTCTTTAGCGATCTACAAAGTGAGCAGTTCTTC. Translating gives CASTVFSDLQSEQFF. The full variable domain, rest sourced from reference TRBV25-1 and TRBJ2-1, is EADIYQTPRYLVIGTGKKITLECSQTMGHDKMYWYQQDPGMELHLIHYSYGVNSTEKGDLSSESTVSRIRTEHFPLTLESARPSHTSQYLCASTVFSDLQSEQFFGPGTRLTVL.

The chain recombines TRBV4-1 with TRBJ2-7; D could derive from TRBD1 or TRBD2 (5 bases each). Germline V CDR1 and CDR2: MGHRA, YSYEKL. Trimming took off 3 bases at V and 4 bases at J, with 13 bases between the two ends. This CDR3 is built from 14 residues. This chain's CDR3 is CASSHGTDLYEQYF. DNA of the CDR3: TGCGCCAGCAGCCACGGGACCGATCTTTACGAGCAGTACTTC.

The chain employs TRBV28 and TRBJ1-2; 7 nucleotides agree with TRBD1. Germline CDR1 reads MDHEN; CDR2 reads SYDVKM. CDR3 length: 15 amino acids. Trimming took 6 bases from V and 8 from J; bases not matched to a gene: 15. In DNA, the CDR3 is TGTGCCAGCAGCCAACGTGGGACAGCGCCTCTAGGCTACACCTTC. Residues: CASSQRGTAPLGYTF.

The V and J genes are TRBV7-2 and TRBJ2-7; no clear D gene. Looked up from germline, CDR1 is SGHTA and CDR2 is FQGNSA. Trimming pared 4 bases from V and 2 bases from J, leaving 9 bases between. CDR3 size: 13 residues. CDR3 loop: CASSSTETYEQYF. CDR3 nucleotide sequence: TGTGCCAGCAGCTCCACTGAAACCTACGAGCAGTACTTC.

The rearrangement joins TRBV15 to TRBJ2-7; TRBD2 matches at 11 bases. The V gene end was trimmed by 5 bases and the J gene end by 7 bases; junction bases not matched to a gene: 10. The CDR3 contains 15 residues. Germline V lookup: CDR1 LNHNV, CDR2 YYDKDF (reference sequence). The CDR3: CATSPRVAGGEEQYF. DNA for the CDR3: TGTGCCACCAGCCCCCGAGTAGCGGGAGGGGAGGAGCAGTACTTC.

The DNA of the CDR3 is TGTGCCAGCAGAGGACAGGCAACGGGGGATGAGCAGTTCTTC. Protein product: CASRGQATGDEQFF. The chain recombines TRBV11-2 with TRBJ2-1; perhaps TRBD1 as D (7 bases). V was cut by 6 bases and J by 8 bases, with 17 bases left in between. CDR1 is SGHAT and CDR2 is FQNNGV in the germline V gene. CDR3 length equals 14 residues.

This chain joins TRBV7-9 and TRBJ2-7; a weak D match, TRBD1 (5 bases). V lost 3 bases, J lost 8 bases, and 14 bases lay in between. This CDR3 has 13 residues. Germline values: CDR1 SEHNR, CDR2 FQNEAQ (reference sequence). The CDR3, as DNA: TGTGCCAGCAGCTTTTCCAGGGTCGACCAGCAGTACTTC. It specifies CASSFSRVDQQYF.

This clone was counted once. The chain joins TRBV27 to TRBJ1-4; no clear D gene. Trimming stripped 4 bases from V and 0 bases from J, with 12 bases between. The V gene's germline CDR1 is MNHEY and CDR2 SMNVEV (reference sequence). CDR3 length: 16 residues. CDR3 in amino acids: CASSSSRIPTNEKLFF. CDR3 bases: TGTGCCAGCAGTTCCAGCCGGATCCCAACTAATGAAAAACTGTTTTTT.

V usage is TRBV9 and J usage is TRBJ2-7; the D gene is possibly TRBD2 (5 bases). Trimming took off 3 bases at V and 6 bases at J, with 10 bases between the two ends. The CDR3 loop spans 12 amino acids. CDR1 and CDR2 (germline): SGDLS, YYNGEE. CDR3 sequence: CASSGRGFEQYF. The CDR3 DNA reads TGTGCCAGCAGCGGACGGGGTTTCGAGCAGTACTTC.

This chain joins TRBV7-2 and TRBJ2-1; D may be TRBD2 (5 bases). V lost 3 bases to trimming and J lost 8 bases, with 17 bases between them. Per the germline V gene, CDR1 is SGHTA and CDR2 is FQGNSA. The CDR3 contains 15 residues. CDR3 nucleotides: TGTGCCAGCAGCTTTCTAGCCACCCTTGGGTATGAGCAGTTCTTC. Its translation: CASSFLATLGYEQFF.

The chain is built from TRBV7-9 and TRBJ2-1, with 9 bases that match TRBD2. Germline assignment: CDR1 SEHNR and CDR2 FQNEAQ (reference sequence). The CDR3 covers 16 residues. The junction had 9 bases not matched to a gene; V was cut back by 1 base and J by 8 bases. The CDR3 region is CASSLDGAGGVYEQFF. The CDR3 nucleotides are TGTGCCAGCAGCTTAGATGGAGCGGGAGGTGTTTATGAGCAGTTCTTC.

The chain combines TRBV14 with TRBJ1-1, with D uncertain. Trimming left V 0 bases short and J 1 base short, with 6 bases between. The CDR3 spans 14 residues. The V gene's germline CDR1 is SGHDN and CDR2 FVKESK. The CDR3 protein is CASSQDLRNTEAFF. In nucleotides, the CDR3 is TGTGCCAGCAGCCAAGATCTACGGAACACTGAAGCTTTCTTT.

The CDR3 loop reads CASSRDREGGNTEAFF. As DNA, the CDR3 is TGTGCCAGCAGTCGCGACAGGGAAGGGGGGAACACTGAAGCTTTCTTT. The chain is built from TRBV7-6 and TRBJ1-1; 7 bases are a match to TRBD1. The CDR3 contains 16 residues. Germline lookup yields CDR1 SGHVS and CDR2 FNYEAQ. V shed 6 bases, J shed 1 base, and the junction held 11 bases outside the gene matches.

J is TRBJ2-3 and V is TRBV27; 7 nucleotides match TRBD1. Trimming at V came to 4 bases and at J to 6 bases, leaving 7 bases not matched to a gene. The germline CDR1 and CDR2 sequences are MNHEY and SMNVEV (reference sequence). This CDR3 is 14 amino acids long. CDR3 DNA: TGTGCCAGCAGTTCGACAGGGTCTGACGATACGCAGTATTTT. It yields the protein CASSSTGSDDTQYF.

The CDR3 reads CASSTRQGAAYEQYF. CDR3 DNA: TGTGCCAGCAGCACGAGACAGGGGGCGGCCTACGAGCAGTACTTC. This chain links TRBV7-2 with TRBJ2-7, with 10 bases aligning to TRBD1. V lost 5 bases to trimming and J lost 2 bases; unmatched junction nucleotides: 6. CDR3 length: 15 amino acids. Germline-derived CDR1 and CDR2 are SGHTA and FQGNSA.

This chain joins TRBV30 and TRBJ1-1; weak D call: TRBD1 (5 bases). V was cut by 2 bases and J by 4 bases, with 11 bases left in between. The CDR3 contains 13 residues. Germline CDR1 is GTSNPN and CDR2 is SVGIG (reference sequence). CDR3 protein: CAWSRGDGTEAFF. The CDR3 DNA is TGTGCCTGGAGTAGAGGGGATGGCACTGAAGCTTTCTTT.

The rearrangement joins TRBV7-9 to TRBJ2-1; a weak D match, TRBD1 (5 bases). The germline gives CDR1 SEHNR, CDR2 FQNEAQ (reference sequence). The CDR3 contains 13 residues. The CDR3 reads CAGQGPPHNEQFF. CDR3 in DNA: TGTGCAGGGCAGGGCCCCCCACACAATGAGCAGTTCTTC.

CDR3 loop: CASSWPGESSRNEQFF. CDR3 DNA sequence: TGTGCCAGCAGTTGGCCTGGGGAGTCCTCGCGCAATGAGCAGTTCTTC. The chain employs TRBV2 and TRBJ2-1, with D possibly matching TRBD2 (5 bases). The CDR3 is made up of 16 amino acids. Germline CDR1 SNHLY, CDR2 FYNNEI. The V gene lost 5 bases and the J gene lost 6 bases, with 20 bases spanning the gap.

V and J are TRBV6-1 and TRBJ2-7; 9 bases are a match to TRBD1. V was pared by 7 bases and J by 3 bases, with 7 bases of the junction left unmatched. This CDR3 contains 14 residues. Germline V gene lookup returns CDR1 MNHNS and CDR2 SASEGT. The CDR3 nucleotides are TGTGCCAGCACCGGCGCGGGACAGGGCTACGAGCAGTACTTC. It yields the protein CASTGAGQGYEQYF.

The chain is built from TRBV15 and TRBJ1-5, with TRBD1 as a possible D gene (5 bases). This CDR3 contains 19 residues. Germline V gene lookup returns CDR1 LNHNV and CDR2 YYDKDF (reference sequence). Deletions cut 4 bases from V and 4 bases from J, with 26 bases between. CDR3 residues: CATSTAGTEALMWNQPQHF. CDR3 bases: TGTGCCACCAGCACAGCAGGGACTGAGGCCTTAATGTGGAATCAGCCCCAGCATTTT.

The chain is built from TRBV28 and TRBJ2-1, with TRBD2 as a possible D gene (6 bases). The V end lost 5 bases, the J end lost 4 bases, and 21 bases lay between the germline ends. Germline CDR1 MDHEN, CDR2 SYDVKM. CDR3 size: 17 residues. The CDR3 protein is CASSTTSSGVGYNEQFF. The CDR3 region has the DNA TGTGCCAGCAGTACCACCAGTAGCGGAGTGGGGTACAATGAGCAGTTCTTC.